What follows are 20 T cell receptor beta chains derived from one specimen sequenced in a study of early T cells in non-severe SARS-CoV-2 infection. TCRdb processed the 5' RACE reads anew with MiXCR; each CDR3 protein has one entry. This sample has under 95,000 distinct CDR3 sequences, with approximately 12% found just once. Sequenced material: whole blood. The receptors here all came from an adult who was a healthcare worker with PCR-confirmed SARS-CoV-2 infection or an uninfected control (not recorded which).

The chain links TRBV27 to TRBJ2-5; TRBD2 matches at 16 bases. Germline loops: CDR1 MNHEY, CDR2 SMNVEV (reference sequence). The CDR3 runs 17 residues. With 5 bases clipped from V and 5 bases from J, the junction kept 8 bases outside the gene matches. CDR3 residues: CASSSGTSGGAGETQYF. Here the CDR3 DNA reads TGTGCCAGCAGTAGCGGGACTAGCGGGGGGGCCGGTGAGACCCAGTACTTC.

This clonotype was counted ten times or more. The CDR3 here is CASSLGPASYEQYF. The CDR3 DNA reads as TGTGCCAGCAGTTTAGGTCCTGCGTCCTACGAGCAGTACTTC. The chain is built from TRBV27 and TRBJ2-7, with unresolved D. CDR1 and CDR2 (germline): MNHEY, SMNVEV (reference sequence). This CDR3 comprises 14 residues. Trimming shortened V by 2 bases and J by 1 base, and 9 bases separated the two germline ends.

There are a few counts of this clonotype. The chain couples TRBV10-1 to TRBJ1-2; no clear D gene. With 0 bases removed from V and 8 bases from J, the gap between germline ends came to 10 bases. The germline V gene encodes CDR1 WNHNN and CDR2 SYGVQD (reference sequence). The CDR3 is 13 amino acids. CDR3 DNA sequence: TGCGCCAGCAGTGAGTCGGGCAGTTACGGCTACACCTTC. Its translation is CASSESGSYGYTF.

This clonotype was counted at least ten times. The rearrangement uses TRBV24-1 and TRBJ2-7; TRBD2 might be the D (5 bases). The CDR3 consists of 15 residues. The germline CDR1 and CDR2 sequences are KGHDR and SFDVKD. V was clipped by 4 bases and J by 3 bases, with 15 bases between them. CDR3 nucleotide sequence: TGTGCCACCAGTGAGCCGGAGGTTAGTAACTACGAGCAGTACTTC. Amino acids: CATSEPEVSNYEQYF.

V usage is TRBV18 and J usage is TRBJ1-4; 7 bases are a match to TRBD1. J gave up 8 bases and V 3 bases, and 12 bases lay outside the gene matches. In germline, CDR1 is KGHSH, CDR2 LQKENI. The CDR3 has 16 residues. The chain's CDR3 is CASSPYADRAGEKLFF. CDR3 DNA: TGTGCCAGCTCACCGTACGCCGACAGGGCTGGAGAAAAACTGTTTTTT.

This clonotype was seen many times. The rearrangement uses TRBV12-3 or TRBV12-4 and TRBJ2-1, with 7 positions matching TRBD1. V dropped 5 bases and J dropped 15; count of bases not matched to a gene: 7. The CDR3 totals 11 residues. The CDR3 is CASSARDSLFF. Here the CDR3 DNA reads TGTGCCAGCAGTGCCCGGGACAGCTTGTTCTTC.

Notes on this clonotype: A read error may produce the germline difference seen at one junction end. The chain couples TRBV5-1 to TRBJ2-1, with 14 bases fitting TRBD2. CDR3 length equals 20 residues. Germline V gene sequence: CDR1 SGHRS, CDR2 YFSETQ. The CDR3 here is CTSSPGTSGGALNSYNEQFF. The CDR3, as DNA: TGCACCAGCAGCCCTGGGACTAGCGGGGGAGCCTTAAACTCCTACAATGAGCAGTTCTTC.

This clonotype was observed many times. V is TRBV2 and J is TRBJ2-2, with 9 bases that match TRBD1. With 6 bases clipped from V and 1 base from J, the junction kept 6 bases outside the gene matches. The CDR3 spans 16 residues. The V gene's germline CDR1 is SNHLY and CDR2 FYNNEI. The CDR3 spells CASRDLGQGNTGELFF. The CDR3 DNA is TGTGCCAGCAGGGACTTGGGACAGGGGAACACCGGGGAGCTGTTTTTT.

This clonotype showed up just a few times. This rearrangement joins TRBV12-3 or TRBV12-4 to TRBJ2-1; D perhaps matches TRBD2 (5 bases). The CDR3 runs 16 residues. V was shortened by 5 bases and J by 3 bases, with 17 bases between the two germline ends. The CDR3 nucleotides read TGTGCCAGCAGTAGGCCCTGGCGGGCCAACTACAATGAGCAGTTCTTC. It encodes CASSRPWRANYNEQFF.

This clonotype was seen only a few times. The chain recombines TRBV27 with TRBJ1-5; D is perhaps TRBD1 (5 bases). The CDR3 runs 15 residues. CDR1 is MNHEY, CDR2 SMNVEV, per germline (reference sequence). Trimming cost V 1 base and J 2 bases, with 9 bases left between them. The CDR3 nucleotides are TGTGCCAGCAGTTTATGGGGAGGGGGCAATCAGCCCCAGCATTTT. This codes for CASSLWGGGNQPQHF.

The gene calls are TRBV3-1 and TRBJ1-6, with D hard to call. CDR3 length: 15 amino acids. V was pared by 1 base and J by 4 bases, with 8 bases between. The germline CDR1 and CDR2 sequences are LGHDT and YNNKEL (reference sequence). The CDR3, as DNA: TGTGCCAGCAGCCAAGTGGCAGGTTATAATTCACCCCTCCACTTT. Translation gives CASSQVAGYNSPLHF.

This clonotype was seen repeatedly, ten times or more. The chain employs TRBV11-2 and TRBJ2-5; maybe TRBD2 (5 bases). Germline CDR1 reads SGHAT; CDR2 reads FQNNGV. Deletions cut 4 bases from V and 5 bases from J, with 26 bases between. This CDR3 is built from 18 residues. CDR3 region: CASSSIRRSKARRETQYF. CDR3 nucleotide sequence: TGTGCCAGCAGCTCTATCCGGAGGTCGAAAGCCCGGCGGGAGACCCAGTACTTC.

The chain joins TRBV6-5 to TRBJ2-2, with 8 nucleotides matching TRBD2. The ends lost 0 bases at V and 5 bases at J; junction bases unmatched: 5. There are 16 residues in the CDR3. CDR1 is MNHEY, CDR2 SVGAGI, per germline. CDR3 DNA: TGTGCCAGCAGTTACTCGACTAGCGTGGGGACCGGGGAGCTGTTTTTT. Translated, it gives CASSYSTSVGTGELFF.

This clonotype was seen a handful of times. The chain is built from TRBV30 and TRBJ2-3; TRBD2 matches 7 bases. The V and J ends lost 4 bases and 1 base, in that order; junction bases with no gene match: 2. This CDR3 has 13 residues. Germline V CDR1 and CDR2: GTSNPN, SVGIG (reference sequence). The CDR3 DNA reads TGTGCCTGGACTAGCGGACGCACAGATACGCAGTATTTT. It yields the protein CAWTSGRTDTQYF.

This clonotype was counted many times. CDR3 nucleotide sequence: TGTGCCAGCAGCTGGGGACGGGGTGACTATGGCTACACCTTC. Its translation is CASSWGRGDYGYTF. The chain is built from TRBV11-2 and TRBJ1-2, with TRBD1 as a possible D gene (5 bases). V lost 4 bases, J lost 3 bases, and 12 bases lay in between. This CDR3 contains 14 residues. Germline assignment: CDR1 SGHAT and CDR2 FQNNGV.

This clonotype appeared a few times. This chain uses TRBV5-1 with TRBJ2-1; 8 bases match TRBD1. CDR1 is SGHRS, CDR2 YFSETQ, per germline. CDR3 size: 15 residues. With 4 bases clipped from V and 0 bases from J, the junction kept 3 bases outside the gene matches. This CDR3 is CASSLTGGSYNEQFF. DNA of the CDR3: TGCGCCAGCAGCCTCACAGGGGGCTCCTACAATGAGCAGTTCTTC.

The table lists this clonotype with many counts. The chain employs TRBV9 and TRBJ2-6; no definite D call. The CDR3 covers 13 residues. Per germline, CDR1 SGDLS and CDR2 YYNGEE. Trimming cost V 4 bases and J 2 bases, with 4 bases left between them. The CDR3 DNA reads TGTGCCAGCAGCATCACTGGGGCCAACGTCCTGACTTTC. This codes for CASSITGANVLTF. Full variable domain (outside the CDR3, taken from reference TRBV9 and TRBJ2-6): DSGVTQTPKHLITATGQRVTLRCSPRSGDLSVYWYQQSLDQGLQFLIQYYNGEERAKGNILERFSAQQFPDLHSELNLSSLELGDSALYFCASSITGANVLTFGAGSRLTVL.

This clonotype was picked up many times. The genes are TRBV7-2 and TRBJ1-1; 7 positions agree with TRBD1. Germline V gene data show CDR1 as SGHTA and CDR2 as FQGNSA. The J segment lost 1 base and the V segment lost 5 bases, leaving 1 base of the junction unmatched. This CDR3 region has 13 residues. The CDR3 loop is CASSRQGNTEAFF. DNA of the CDR3: TGTGCCAGCAGCCGACAGGGGAACACTGAAGCTTTCTTT.

The chain uses TRBV5-1 and TRBJ2-7, with 14 bases fitting TRBD2. Losses at the gene ends were 7 bases for V and 3 bases for J; bases not matched to a gene: 12. The CDR3 consists of 17 residues. CDR1 and CDR2 (germline): SGHRS, YFSETQ. CDR3 nucleotides: TGCGCCAGCGCCCCATGGGGACTAGCGGGAGCTGGCTACGAGCAGTACTTC. As protein: CASAPWGLAGAGYEQYF. Looking up the rest from reference TRBV5-1 and TRBJ2-7 gives the full variable domain: KAGVTQTPRYLIKTRGQQVTLSCSPISGHRSVSWYQQTPGQGLQFLFEYFSETQRNKGNFPGRFSGRQFSNSRSEMNVSTLELGDSALYLCASAPWGLAGAGYEQYFGPGTRLTVT.

The V call is TRBV11-3, the J call TRBJ2-5; 8 bases match TRBD2. Per the germline V gene, CDR1 is SGHNT and CDR2 is YENEEA. Trimming cost V 6 bases and J 2 bases; bases outside gene matches: 5. The CDR3 is made up of 14 amino acids. The CDR3 here is CASSLSSGQETQYF. DNA for the CDR3: TGTGCCAGCAGTTTGTCTAGCGGGCAAGAGACCCAGTACTTC.